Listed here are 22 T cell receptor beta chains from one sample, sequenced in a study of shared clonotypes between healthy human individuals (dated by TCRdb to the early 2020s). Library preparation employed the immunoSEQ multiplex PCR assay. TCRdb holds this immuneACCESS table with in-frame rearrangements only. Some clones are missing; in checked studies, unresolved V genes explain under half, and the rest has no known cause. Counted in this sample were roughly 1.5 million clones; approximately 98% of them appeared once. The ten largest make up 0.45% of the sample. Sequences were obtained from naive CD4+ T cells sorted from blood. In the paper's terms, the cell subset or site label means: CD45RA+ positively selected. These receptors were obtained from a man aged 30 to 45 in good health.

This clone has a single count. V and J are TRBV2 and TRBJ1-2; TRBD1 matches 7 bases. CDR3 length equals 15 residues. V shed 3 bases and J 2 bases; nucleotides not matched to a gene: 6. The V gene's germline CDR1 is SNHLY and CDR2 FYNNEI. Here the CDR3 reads CASSDETGWNYGYTF. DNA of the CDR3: TGTGCCAGCAGTGACGAGACAGGGTGGAACTATGGCTACACCTTC.

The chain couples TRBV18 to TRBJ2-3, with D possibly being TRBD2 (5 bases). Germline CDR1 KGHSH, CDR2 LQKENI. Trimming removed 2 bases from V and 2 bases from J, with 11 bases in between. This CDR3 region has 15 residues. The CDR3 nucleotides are TGTGCCAGCTCACCAGAAACGGGAAACACAGATACGCAGTATTTT. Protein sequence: CASSPETGNTDTQYF.

The chain's CDR3 is CASSRTGTGDWGEQFF. DNA for the CDR3: TGCGCCAGCAGCCGGACAGGAACAGGGGACTGGGGTGAGCAGTTCTTC. The gene calls are TRBV5-1 and TRBJ2-1; tentatively, D is TRBD1 (7 bases). Germline V lookup: CDR1 SGHRS, CDR2 YFSETQ. V lost 4 bases to trimming and J lost 9 bases, with 23 bases between them. CDR3 length: 16 residues.

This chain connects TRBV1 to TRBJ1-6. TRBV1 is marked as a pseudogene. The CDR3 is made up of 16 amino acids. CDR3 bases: TGCACCAGCAGCCAAGATGCCGGGGCCCCCGGTTCACCCCTCCACTTT. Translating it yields CTSSQDAGAPGSPLHF.

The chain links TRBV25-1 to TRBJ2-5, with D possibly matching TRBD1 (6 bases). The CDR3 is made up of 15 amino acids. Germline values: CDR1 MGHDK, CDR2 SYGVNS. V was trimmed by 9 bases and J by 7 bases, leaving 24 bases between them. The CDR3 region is CASDTTGFEKWTQYF. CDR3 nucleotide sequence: TGTGCCAGTGACACCACAGGGTTTGAAAAGTGGACCCAGTACTTC.

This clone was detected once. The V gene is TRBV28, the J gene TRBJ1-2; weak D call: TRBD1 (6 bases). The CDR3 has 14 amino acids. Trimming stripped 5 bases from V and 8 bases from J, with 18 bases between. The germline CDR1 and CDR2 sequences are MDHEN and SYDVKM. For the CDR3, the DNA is TGTGCCAGCAGTCCCCTACGCCCTACAGGGGGCTACACCTTC. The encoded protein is CASSPLRPTGGYTF.

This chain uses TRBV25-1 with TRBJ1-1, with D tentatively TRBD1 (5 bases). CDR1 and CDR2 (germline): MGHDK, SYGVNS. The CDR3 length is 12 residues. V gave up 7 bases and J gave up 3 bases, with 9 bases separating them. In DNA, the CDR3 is TGTGCCAGCACGGGGCTGGACACTGAAGCTTTCTTT. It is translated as CASTGLDTEAFF.

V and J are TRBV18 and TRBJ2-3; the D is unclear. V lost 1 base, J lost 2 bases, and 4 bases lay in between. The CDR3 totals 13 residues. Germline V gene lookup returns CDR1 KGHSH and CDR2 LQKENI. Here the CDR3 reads CASSPLYTDTQYF. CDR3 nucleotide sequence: TGTGCCAGCTCACCACTTTACACAGATACGCAGTATTTT.

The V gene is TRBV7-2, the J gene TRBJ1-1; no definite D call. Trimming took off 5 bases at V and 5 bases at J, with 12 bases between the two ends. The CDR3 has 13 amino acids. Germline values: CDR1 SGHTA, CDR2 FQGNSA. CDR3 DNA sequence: TGTGCCAGCAGCCCCCACAGAACGACTGAAGCTTTCTTT. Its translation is CASSPHRTTEAFF.

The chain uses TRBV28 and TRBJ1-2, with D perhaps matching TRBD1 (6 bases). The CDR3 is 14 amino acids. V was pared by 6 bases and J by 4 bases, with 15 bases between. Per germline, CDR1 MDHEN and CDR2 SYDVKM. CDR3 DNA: TGTGCCAGCAGGTCCGGGACAACCTTCTATGGCTACACCTTC. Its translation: CASRSGTTFYGYTF.

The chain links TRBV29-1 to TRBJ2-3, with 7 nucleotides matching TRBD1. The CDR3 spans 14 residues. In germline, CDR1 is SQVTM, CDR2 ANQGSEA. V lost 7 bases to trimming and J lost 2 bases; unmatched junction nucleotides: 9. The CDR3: CSGAGTVYTDTQYF. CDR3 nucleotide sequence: TGCAGCGGGGCCGGGACAGTTTACACAGATACGCAGTATTTT.

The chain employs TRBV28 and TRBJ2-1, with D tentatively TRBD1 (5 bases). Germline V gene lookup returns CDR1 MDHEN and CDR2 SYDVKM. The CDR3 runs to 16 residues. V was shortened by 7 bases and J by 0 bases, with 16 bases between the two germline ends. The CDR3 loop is CASIEETVNSYNEQFF. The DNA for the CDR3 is TGTGCCAGCATAGAGGAGACAGTGAACTCCTACAATGAGCAGTTCTTC.

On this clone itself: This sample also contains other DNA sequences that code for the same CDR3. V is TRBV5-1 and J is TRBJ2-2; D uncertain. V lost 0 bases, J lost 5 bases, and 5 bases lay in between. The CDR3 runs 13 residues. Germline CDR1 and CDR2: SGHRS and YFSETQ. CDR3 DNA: TGCGCCAGCAGCTTGGACGGGACCGGGGAGCTGTTTTTT. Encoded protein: CASSLDGTGELFF.

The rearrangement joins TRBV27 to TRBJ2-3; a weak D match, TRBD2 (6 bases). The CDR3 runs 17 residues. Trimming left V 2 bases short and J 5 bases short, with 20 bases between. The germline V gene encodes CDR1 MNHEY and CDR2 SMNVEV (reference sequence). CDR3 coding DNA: TGTGCCAGCAGTTTAAATCGAGCGGGCGGCGCGATAGATACGCAGTATTTT. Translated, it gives CASSLNRAGGAIDTQYF.

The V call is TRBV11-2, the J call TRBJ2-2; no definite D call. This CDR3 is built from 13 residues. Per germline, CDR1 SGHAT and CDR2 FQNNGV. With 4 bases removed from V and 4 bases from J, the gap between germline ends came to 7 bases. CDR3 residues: CASSSASTGELFF. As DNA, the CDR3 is TGTGCCAGCAGCTCCGCGAGCACCGGGGAGCTGTTTTTT. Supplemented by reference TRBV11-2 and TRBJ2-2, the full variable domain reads EAGVAQSPRYKIIEKRQSVAFWCNPISGHATLYWYQQILGQGPKLLIQFQNNGVVDDSQLPKDRFSAERLKGVDSTLKIQPAKLEDSAVYLCASSSASTGELFFGEGSRLTVL.

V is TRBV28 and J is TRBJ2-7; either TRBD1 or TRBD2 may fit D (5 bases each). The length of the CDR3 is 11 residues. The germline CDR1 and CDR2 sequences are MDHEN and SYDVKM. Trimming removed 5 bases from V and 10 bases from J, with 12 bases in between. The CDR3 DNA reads TGTGCCAGCAGTATCGGGGCTTCTCAGTACTTC. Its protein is CASSIGASQYF.

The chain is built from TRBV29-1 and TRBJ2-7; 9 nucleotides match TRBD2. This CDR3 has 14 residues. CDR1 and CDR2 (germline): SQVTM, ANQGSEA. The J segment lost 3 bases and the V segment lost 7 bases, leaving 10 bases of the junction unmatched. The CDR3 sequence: CSAGGAGGIYEQYF. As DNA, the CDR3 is TGCAGCGCGGGGGGAGCGGGAGGCATCTACGAGCAGTACTTC.

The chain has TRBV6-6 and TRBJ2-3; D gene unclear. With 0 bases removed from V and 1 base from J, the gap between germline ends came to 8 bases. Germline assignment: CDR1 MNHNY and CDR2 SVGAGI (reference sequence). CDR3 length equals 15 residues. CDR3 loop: CASSYSTARTDTQYF. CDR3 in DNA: TGTGCCAGCAGTTACTCGACGGCCCGCACAGATACGCAGTATTTT.

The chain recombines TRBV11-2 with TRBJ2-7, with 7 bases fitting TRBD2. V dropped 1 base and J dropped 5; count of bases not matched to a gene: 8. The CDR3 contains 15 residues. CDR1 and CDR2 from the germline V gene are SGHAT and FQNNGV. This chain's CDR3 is CASSLGRERFDEQYF. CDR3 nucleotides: TGTGCCAGCAGCTTAGGGCGGGAGAGGTTCGACGAGCAGTACTTC. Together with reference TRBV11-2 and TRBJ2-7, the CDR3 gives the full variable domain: EAGVAQSPRYKIIEKRQSVAFWCNPISGHATLYWYQQILGQGPKLLIQFQNNGVVDDSQLPKDRFSAERLKGVDSTLKIQPAKLEDSAVYLCASSLGRERFDEQYFGPGTRLTVT.

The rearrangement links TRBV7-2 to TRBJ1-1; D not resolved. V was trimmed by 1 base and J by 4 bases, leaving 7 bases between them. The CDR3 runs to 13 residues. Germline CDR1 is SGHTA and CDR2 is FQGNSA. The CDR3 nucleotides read TGTGCCAGCAGCTTAGGGGAGAGCACTGAAGCTTTCTTT. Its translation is CASSLGESTEAFF.

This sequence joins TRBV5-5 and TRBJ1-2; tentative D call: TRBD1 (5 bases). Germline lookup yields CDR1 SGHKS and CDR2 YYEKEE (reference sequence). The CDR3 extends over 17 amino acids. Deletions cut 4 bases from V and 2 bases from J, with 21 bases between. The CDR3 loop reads CASSPLGGSGENYGYTF. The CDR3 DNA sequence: TGTGCCAGCAGCCCCCTTGGGGGGTCTGGGGAAAACTATGGCTACACCTTC.

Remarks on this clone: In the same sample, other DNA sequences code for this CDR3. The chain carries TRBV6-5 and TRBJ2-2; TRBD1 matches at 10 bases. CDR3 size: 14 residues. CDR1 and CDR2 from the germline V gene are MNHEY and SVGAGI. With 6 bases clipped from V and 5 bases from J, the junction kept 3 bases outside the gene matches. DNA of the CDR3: TGTGCCAGCAGGGGGACAGGGGTTACCGGGGAGCTGTTTTTT. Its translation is CASRGTGVTGELFF.